A single sample is the source of the 32 T cell receptor beta chains below, sequenced in a study of regulatory and conventional T cells in RAG deficiency (dated by TCRdb to the late 2010s). Library preparation employed the immunoSEQ multiplex PCR assay. Here the immuneACCESS table is served through TCRdb, limited to in-frame sequences with V and J called. Missing clones are a known gap in these copies; in checked studies unresolved V genes cover under half, and the rest lacks a known reason. In all, the sample holds about 7,100 clones, and about 90% of those were seen once. Of the sample, less than 1.5% is held by the ten largest clones. Before genomic DNA extraction, regulatory T cells were purified from blood as CD4+CD25-high CD127-low cells. This sample also belongs to another study, concerning regulatory T cells. The second investigation adds: For the multiplex PCR, 52 forward TRBV primers and 13 reverse TRBJ primers were used, and amplification bias was corrected with both assay-based and computational methods.

Sequencing used CD127- CD25+ CD4+ Tregs sorted from blood. These receptors all come from a human donor in good health.

The chain has TRBV11-3 and TRBJ2-3; D is uncertain. With 5 bases removed from V and 2 bases from J, the gap between germline ends came to 8 bases. Germline V gives CDR1 SGHNT, CDR2 YENEEA. The CDR3 loop spans 13 amino acids. As DNA, the CDR3 is TGTGCCAGCAGCCTAATAGCCACAGATACGCAGTATTTT. As protein: CASSLIATDTQYF.

To note about this clone: One end of the junction fails to match germline, which may point to a read error. The same CDR3 also results from other DNA sequences found in this sample. The gene calls are TRBV27 and TRBJ2-3; TRBD1 aligns across 7 bases. The germline CDR1 and CDR2 sequences are MNHEY and SMNVEV (reference sequence). The CDR3 has 17 amino acids. The CDR3 sequence: CASSPLIEDRFADTQYF. CDR3 coding DNA: TGTGCTAGCAGCCCCCTTATCGAGGACAGGTTTGCGGATACGCAGTATTTT.

CDR3 protein: CASSLFIGLKLGANVLTF. In DNA, the CDR3 is TGTGCCAGCAGCTTGTTTATCGGCTTGAAACTAGGGGCCAACGTCCTGACTTTC. The V call is TRBV5-6, the J call TRBJ2-6; D is undetermined. The V end lost 1 base, the J end lost 4 bases, and 18 bases lay between the germline ends. The CDR3 covers 18 residues. Germline CDR1 and CDR2: SGHDT and YYEEEE.

This chain links TRBV18 with TRBJ1-5, with no clear D. CDR3 size: 13 residues. The ends were cut back, 6 bases at V and 0 bases at J, with 6 bases in the middle. Germline V lookup: CDR1 KGHSH, CDR2 LQKENI. CDR3 protein: CASSVYSNQPQHF. CDR3 DNA sequence: TGTGCCAGCTCCGTATATAGCAATCAGCCCCAGCATTTT.

This chain joins TRBV5-4 and TRBJ2-5, with 9 bases identical to TRBD1. The CDR3 contains 14 residues. Looked up from germline, CDR1 is SGHNT and CDR2 is YYREEE (reference sequence). The V and J ends lost 3 bases and 4 bases, in that order; junction bases with no gene match: 4. The CDR3 nucleotides are TGTGCCAGCAGCTCGGACAGGGGCAGAGAGACCCAGTACTTC. Its translation is CASSSDRGRETQYF. The full variable domain, in which reference TRBV5-4 and TRBJ2-5 provide the parts outside the CDR3, is ETGVTQSPTHLIKTRGQQVTLRCSSQSGHNTVSWYQQALGQGPQFIFQYYREEENGRGNFPPRFSGLQFPNYSSELNVNALELDDSALYLCASSSDRGRETQYFGPGTRLLVL.

V and J are TRBV6-5 and TRBJ2-2; D may be TRBD2 (5 bases). CDR1 and CDR2 from the germline V gene are MNHEY and SVGAGI. This CDR3 is built from 12 residues. The V and J ends lost 5 bases and 5 bases respectively, with 6 bases between them. This CDR3 is CASSRRTGELFF. CDR3 bases: TGTGCCAGCAGTAGGAGGACCGGGGAGCTGTTTTTT.

The chain carries TRBV5-1 and TRBJ1-1; D call uncertain. Trimming removed 4 bases at V and 4 bases at J, with 23 bases between. The CDR3 totals 17 residues. Looked up from germline, CDR1 is SGHRS and CDR2 is YFSETQ. CDR3 coding DNA: TGCGCCAGCAGCCCGTGGACTGCCCGCACGGTGGGCACTGAAGCTTTCTTT. Protein: CASSPWTARTVGTEAFF. Full variable domain (missing parts from reference TRBV5-1 and TRBJ1-1): KAGVTQTPRYLIKTRGQQVTLSCSPISGHRSVSWYQQTPGQGLQFLFEYFSETQRNKGNFPGRFSGRQFSNSRSEMNVSTLELGDSALYLCASSPWTARTVGTEAFFGQGTRLTVV.

The chain recombines TRBV6-5 with TRBJ1-1; D may be TRBD1 (5 bases). Trimming removed 2 bases at V and 2 bases at J, with 9 bases between. The CDR3 is 14 amino acids. CDR1 MNHEY and CDR2 SVGAGI come from the germline V gene. DNA of the CDR3: TGTGCCAGCAGTTACCAGGGTCAAAACACTGAAGCTTTCTTT. Its protein is CASSYQGQNTEAFF.

V is TRBV6-1 and J is TRBJ2-3; weak D call: TRBD1 (5 bases). The CDR3 is 14 residues long. V gave up 11 bases and J gave up 0 bases, with 15 bases separating them. Germline CDR1 and CDR2: MNHNS and SASEGT. CDR3 bases: TGTGCCGCCAAAAGACAGCCCAGCACAGATACGCAGTATTTT. Its protein product is CAAKRQPSTDTQYF.

The chain links TRBV7-9 to TRBJ2-7; 7 bases agree with TRBD1. Looked up from germline, CDR1 is SEHNR and CDR2 is FQNEAQ (reference sequence). This CDR3 is built from 13 residues. V trimming: 5 bases; J trimming: 3 bases; junction bases outside the gene matches: 4. CDR3 nucleotides: TGTGCCAGCAGCCCGAGACAGGGCTACGAGCAGTACTTC. It translates to CASSPRQGYEQYF.

The chain employs TRBV9 and TRBJ1-1; 7 bases are shared with TRBD1. CDR1 is SGDLS, CDR2 YYNGEE, per germline. The CDR3 consists of 15 residues. V was pared by 3 bases and J by 0 bases, with 5 bases of the junction left unmatched. CDR3 protein: CASSGPTGMNTEAFF. In DNA, the CDR3 is TGTGCCAGCAGCGGACCGACAGGGATGAACACTGAAGCTTTCTTT.

The genes are TRBV7-3 and TRBJ2-2, with D maybe TRBD1 (5 bases). V was shortened by 2 bases and J by 1 base, with 5 bases between the two germline ends. The germline CDR1 and CDR2 sequences are SGHTA and FQGTGA. This CDR3 region has 14 residues. The CDR3 bases are TGTGCCAGCAGCTTAGACAGGAACACCGGGGAGCTGTTTTTT. This encodes CASSLDRNTGELFF.

V usage is TRBV19 and J usage is TRBJ2-7, with 10 nucleotides matching TRBD2. Looked up from germline, CDR1 is LNHDA and CDR2 is SQIVND (reference sequence). V gave up 5 bases and J gave up 3 bases; unmatched junction bases: 4. The CDR3 covers 14 residues. The CDR3 spells CASSVLAGGYEQYF. CDR3 coding DNA: TGTGCCAGTAGTGTCTTAGCGGGGGGCTACGAGCAGTACTTC. Full variable domain (missing parts from reference TRBV19 and TRBJ2-7): DGGITQSPKYLFRKEGQNVTLSCEQNLNHDAMYWYRQDPGQGLRLIYYSQIVNDFQKGDIAEGYSVSREKKESFPLTVTSAQKNPTAFYLCASSVLAGGYEQYFGPGTRLTVT.

The genes are TRBV5-4 and TRBJ2-2; TRBD1 matches 7 bases. Germline V gene lookup returns CDR1 SGHNT and CDR2 YYREEE (reference sequence). The V gene end was trimmed by 4 bases and the J gene end by 6 bases; junction bases not matched to a gene: 9. This CDR3 region has 15 residues. CDR3 bases: TGTGCCAGCAGCCGAGACAGGGTGGGCGCCGGGGAGCTGTTTTTT. This sequence encodes CASSRDRVGAGELFF.

V usage is TRBV5-1 and J usage is TRBJ2-3; possible D gene TRBD1, 6 bases. Trimming stripped 5 bases from V and 3 bases from J, with 10 bases between. CDR1 and CDR2 from the germline V gene are SGHRS and YFSETQ. The CDR3 extends over 13 amino acids. The CDR3 DNA follows: TGCGCCAGCAGTAAGGGGGAAACAGATACGCAGTATTTT. It yields the protein CASSKGETDTQYF.

This clone turned up a few times. The gene calls are TRBV20-1 and TRBJ2-5; unclear D gene. V gave up 6 bases and J gave up 5 bases, with 10 bases separating them. The V gene's germline CDR1 is DFQATT and CDR2 SNEGSKA (reference sequence). CDR3 length: 11 residues. The CDR3 nucleotides are TGCAGTGCCGCCTTGCGGGAGACCCAGTACTTC. Translating it yields CSAALRETQYF.

The chain is built from TRBV7-2 and TRBJ1-3; D uncertain. Germline V lookup: CDR1 SGHTA, CDR2 FQGNSA. V lost 4 bases to trimming and J lost 0 bases, with 10 bases between them. The CDR3 totals 15 residues. DNA for the CDR3: TGTGCCAGCAGCTCTGACTCCCGCTCTGGAAACACCATATATTTT. This codes for CASSSDSRSGNTIYF.

This clone was counted once. The chain employs TRBV5-1 and TRBJ1-2; tentative D call: TRBD1 (6 bases). V was cut by 1 base and J by 7 bases, with 11 bases left in between. The CDR3 is 13 residues long. Germline V CDR1 and CDR2: SGHRS, YFSETQ. CDR3 loop: CASSLSGVVGYTF. The DNA of the CDR3 is TGCGCCAGCAGCTTGTCAGGGGTAGTTGGCTACACCTTC. The variable domain in full, with the rest retrieved from reference TRBV5-1 and TRBJ1-2, is KAGVTQTPRYLIKTRGQQVTLSCSPISGHRSVSWYQQTPGQGLQFLFEYFSETQRNKGNFPGRFSGRQFSNSRSEMNVSTLELGDSALYLCASSLSGVVGYTFGSGTRLTVV.

The chain is built from TRBV7-2 and TRBJ2-5; 8 bases agree with TRBD2. Germline CDR1 SGHTA, CDR2 FQGNSA. The CDR3 runs 16 residues. V shed 0 bases and J 5 bases; nucleotides not matched to a gene: 8. CDR3: CASSLALWASGETQYF. The CDR3 DNA reads as TGTGCCAGCAGCTTAGCGCTGTGGGCTAGCGGGGAGACCCAGTACTTC.

V and J are TRBV4-2 and TRBJ2-7, with 9 bases aligning to TRBD2. The CDR3 is made up of 17 amino acids. Germline trimming cut 0 bases from V and 2 bases from J; bases unmatched to any gene: 8. CDR1 is LGHNA and CDR2 is YNFKEQ in the germline V gene. The CDR3 DNA sequence: TGTGCCAGCAGCCAAGAGGCCCAAGCGGGGGGTCCCTACGAGCAGTACTTC. Protein sequence: CASSQEAQAGGPYEQYF.

The V call is TRBV5-1, the J call TRBJ2-5; TRBD1 is a possible D gene (6 bases). The CDR3 loop spans 15 amino acids. The germline gives CDR1 SGHRS, CDR2 YFSETQ. Deletions cut 1 base from V and 2 bases from J, with 12 bases between. The CDR3 protein is CASSLHQGQQETQYF. CDR3 nucleotide sequence: TGCGCCAGCAGCTTGCATCAAGGACAGCAAGAGACCCAGTACTTC.

The gene calls are TRBV5-1 and TRBJ2-2, with 13 bases lining up with TRBD2. The germline V gene encodes CDR1 SGHRS and CDR2 YFSETQ. CDR3 size: 15 residues. Trimming removed 5 bases from V and 6 bases from J; junction bases left unmatched: 4. CDR3 sequence: CASRLAGGSPGELFF. DNA for the CDR3: TGCGCCAGCAGACTAGCGGGGGGGTCGCCCGGGGAGCTGTTTTTT.

V is TRBV18 and J is TRBJ1-2; tentatively, D is TRBD1 (6 bases). This CDR3 spans 12 amino acids. Trimming shortened V by 3 bases and J by 8 bases, and 10 bases separated the two germline ends. The germline gives CDR1 KGHSH, CDR2 LQKENI. CDR3 in DNA: TGTGCCAGCTCACCGCAGGGGAGCGGCTACACCTTC. Amino acids: CASSPQGSGYTF.

This chain links TRBV6-5 with TRBJ2-6; tentatively, D is TRBD1 (5 bases). Germline-derived CDR1 and CDR2 are MNHEY and SVGAGI. The CDR3 spans 15 residues. Trimming took 2 bases from V and 2 from J, leaving 7 bases between them. This CDR3 is CASSYGRAGANVLTF. CDR3 nucleotide sequence: TGTGCCAGCAGTTACGGCAGGGCTGGGGCCAACGTCCTGACTTTC.

The chain links TRBV28 to TRBJ1-1; D ambiguous. This CDR3 contains 11 residues. Trimming removed 6 bases at V and 8 bases at J, with 10 bases between. Germline V gene data show CDR1 as MDHEN and CDR2 as SYDVKM. The CDR3 spells CASRLRAEAFF. As DNA, the CDR3 is TGTGCCAGCAGACTGAGGGCAGAAGCTTTCTTT.

About this clone itself: A read error may produce the germline difference seen at one junction end. The sample contains more than one DNA sequence encoding this CDR3. The V gene is TRBV14, the J gene TRBJ1-6, with D perhaps TRBD1 (5 bases). This CDR3 is 15 amino acids long. The V gene's germline CDR1 is SGHDN and CDR2 FVKESK. The CDR3: CASSQMGGANSPLHF. In DNA, the CDR3 is TGTGCCAGCAGCCAAATGGGCGGGGCTAATTCCCCCCTCCACTTT.

This clone was found once. The CDR3 bases are TGTGCCAGCAGTTACCAGGGGGTCCATGCCGGCTATGGCTACACCTTC. It yields the protein CASSYQGVHAGYGYTF. The rearrangement joins TRBV6-5 to TRBJ1-2; the match to TRBD1 covers 7 bases. Per germline, CDR1 MNHEY and CDR2 SVGAGI. The ends lost 2 bases at V and 4 bases at J; junction bases unmatched: 10. The CDR3 is 16 residues long.

This rearrangement joins TRBV5-1 to TRBJ2-7, with 13 positions matching TRBD2. CDR1 is SGHRS, CDR2 YFSETQ, per germline. The V segment lost 0 bases and the J segment 3 bases; nucleotides outside the gene matches: 0. The CDR3 is made up of 15 amino acids. In DNA form, the CDR3 reads TGCGCCAGCAGCTTGGGACTAGCGGGGGGCTACGAGCAGTACTTC. It yields the protein CASSLGLAGGYEQYF.

The CDR3 coding sequence is TGCAGCGCCTCAAGACAGGGCCACGAGCAGTACTTC. The encoded protein is CSASRQGHEQYF. The rearrangement uses TRBV29-1 and TRBJ2-7; TRBD1 agrees at 7 bases. CDR1 is SQVTM and CDR2 is ANQGSEA in the germline V gene. The CDR3 is 12 residues long. Losses at the gene ends were 7 bases for V and 5 bases for J; bases not matched to a gene: 8.

The J gene is TRBJ2-7, the V gene TRBV7-9; 8 nucleotides align to TRBD1. J was trimmed by 5 bases and V by 6 bases; bases with no gene match: 6. The CDR3 runs to 13 residues. The germline gives CDR1 SEHNR, CDR2 FQNEAQ (reference sequence). CDR3 sequence (DNA): TGTGCCAGCAGTCGGCAGGGGGCGAACGAGCAGTACTTC. Its protein product is CASSRQGANEQYF.

V usage is TRBV14 and J usage is TRBJ1-1; 8 positions match TRBD1. CDR3 length: 13 amino acids. Germline values: CDR1 SGHDN, CDR2 FVKESK. The trim removed 5 bases at V and 6 bases at J, leaving 5 bases unmatched. CDR3 amino acids: CASSLTGVSEAFF. As DNA, the CDR3 is TGTGCCAGCAGCTTGACAGGGGTGTCTGAAGCTTTCTTT.

The V and J genes are TRBV11-2 and TRBJ1-1, with D possibly being TRBD1 (6 bases). This CDR3 comprises 16 residues. The germline CDR1 and CDR2 sequences are SGHAT and FQNNGV. The V gene lost 5 bases and the J gene lost 0 bases, with 16 bases spanning the gap. The CDR3 DNA follows: TGTGCCAGCAGCGCTAGGCGCCAGGGGCTGAACACTGAAGCTTTCTTT. Its protein product is CASSARRQGLNTEAFF.